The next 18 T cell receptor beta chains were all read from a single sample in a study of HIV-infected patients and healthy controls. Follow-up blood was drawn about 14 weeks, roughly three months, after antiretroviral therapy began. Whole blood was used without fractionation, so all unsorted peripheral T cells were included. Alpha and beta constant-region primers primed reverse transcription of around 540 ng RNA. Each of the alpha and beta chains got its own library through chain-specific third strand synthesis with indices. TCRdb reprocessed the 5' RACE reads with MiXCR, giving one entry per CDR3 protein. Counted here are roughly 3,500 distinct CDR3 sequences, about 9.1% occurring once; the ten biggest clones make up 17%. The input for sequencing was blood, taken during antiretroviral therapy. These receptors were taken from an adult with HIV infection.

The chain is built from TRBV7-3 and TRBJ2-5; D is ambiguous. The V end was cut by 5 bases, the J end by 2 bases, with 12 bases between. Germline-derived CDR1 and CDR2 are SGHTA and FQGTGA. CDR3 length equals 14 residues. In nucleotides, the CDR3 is TGTGCCAGCAGCCCTACCGGGCTACAAGAGACCCAGTACTTC. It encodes CASSPTGLQETQYF.

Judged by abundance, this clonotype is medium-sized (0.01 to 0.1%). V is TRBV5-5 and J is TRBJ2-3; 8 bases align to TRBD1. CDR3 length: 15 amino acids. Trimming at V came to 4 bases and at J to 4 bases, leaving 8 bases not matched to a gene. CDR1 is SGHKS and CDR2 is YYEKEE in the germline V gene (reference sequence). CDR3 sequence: CASSVRDRSADTQYF. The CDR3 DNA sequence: TGTGCCAGCAGCGTCCGGGACAGGTCCGCAGATACGCAGTATTTT.

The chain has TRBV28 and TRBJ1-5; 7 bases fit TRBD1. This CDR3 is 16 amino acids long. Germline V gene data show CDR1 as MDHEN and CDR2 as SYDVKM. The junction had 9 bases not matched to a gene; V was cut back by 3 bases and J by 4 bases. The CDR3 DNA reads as TGTGCCAGCAGTTTGGGTCGGGGACAGAAAAATCAGCCCCAGCATTTT. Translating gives CASSLGRGQKNQPQHF.

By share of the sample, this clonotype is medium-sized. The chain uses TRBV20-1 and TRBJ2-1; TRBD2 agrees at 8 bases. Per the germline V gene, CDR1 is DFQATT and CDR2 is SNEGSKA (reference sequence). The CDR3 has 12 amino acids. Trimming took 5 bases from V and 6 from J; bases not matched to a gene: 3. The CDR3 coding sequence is TGCAGTGCTGCCGGGGGGGTCAATGAGCAGTTCTTC. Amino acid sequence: CSAAGGVNEQFF.

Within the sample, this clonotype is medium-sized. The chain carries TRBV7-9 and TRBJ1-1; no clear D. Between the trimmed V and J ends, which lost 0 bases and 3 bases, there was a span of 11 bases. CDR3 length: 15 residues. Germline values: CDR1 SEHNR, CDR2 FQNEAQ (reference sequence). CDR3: CASSLAERPYTEAFF. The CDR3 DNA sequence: TGTGCCAGCAGCTTAGCGGAGAGGCCGTACACTGAAGCTTTCTTT. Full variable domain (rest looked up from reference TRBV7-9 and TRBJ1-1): DTGVSQNPRHKITKRGQNVTFRCDPISEHNRLYWYRQTLGQGPEFLTYFQNEAQLEKSRLLSDRFSAERPKGSFSTLEIQRTEQGDSAMYLCASSLAERPYTEAFFGQGTRLTVV.

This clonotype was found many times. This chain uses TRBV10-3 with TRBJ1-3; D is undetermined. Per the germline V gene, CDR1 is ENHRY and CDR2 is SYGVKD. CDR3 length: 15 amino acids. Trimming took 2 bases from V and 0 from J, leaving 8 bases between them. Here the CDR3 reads CAISEPDRSGNTIYF. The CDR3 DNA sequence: TGTGCCATCAGTGAGCCCGACCGCTCTGGAAACACCATATATTTT.

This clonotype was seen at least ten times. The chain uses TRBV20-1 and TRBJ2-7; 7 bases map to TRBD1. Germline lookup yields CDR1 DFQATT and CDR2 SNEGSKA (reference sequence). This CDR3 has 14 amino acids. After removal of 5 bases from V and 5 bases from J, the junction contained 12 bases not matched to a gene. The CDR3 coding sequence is TGCAGTGCTGGAACGACAGGGATTGGCAACGAGCAGTACTTC. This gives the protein CSAGTTGIGNEQYF.

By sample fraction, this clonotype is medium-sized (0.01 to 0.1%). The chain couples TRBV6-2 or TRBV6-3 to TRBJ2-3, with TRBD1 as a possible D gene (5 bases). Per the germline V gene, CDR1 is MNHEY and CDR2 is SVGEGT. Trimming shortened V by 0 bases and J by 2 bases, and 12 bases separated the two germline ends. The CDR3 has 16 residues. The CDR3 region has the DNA TGTGCCAGCAGTTACTCGATTACAGGTCTCACAGATACGCAGTATTTT. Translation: CASSYSITGLTDTQYF.

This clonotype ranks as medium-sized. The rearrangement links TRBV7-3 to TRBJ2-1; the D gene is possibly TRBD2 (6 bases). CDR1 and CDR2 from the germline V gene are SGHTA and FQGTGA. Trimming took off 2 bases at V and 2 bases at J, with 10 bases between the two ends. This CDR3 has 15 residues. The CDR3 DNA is TGTGCCAGCAGCTTAGGGCGGGGACCCTACAATGAGCAGTTCTTC. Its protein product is CASSLGRGPYNEQFF.

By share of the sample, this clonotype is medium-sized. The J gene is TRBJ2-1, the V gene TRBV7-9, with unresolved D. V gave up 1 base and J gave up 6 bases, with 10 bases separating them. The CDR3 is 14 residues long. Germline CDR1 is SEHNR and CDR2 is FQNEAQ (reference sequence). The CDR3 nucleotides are TGTGCCAGCAGCTTAGATCCCGTTCCCAATGAGCAGTTCTTC. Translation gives CASSLDPVPNEQFF.

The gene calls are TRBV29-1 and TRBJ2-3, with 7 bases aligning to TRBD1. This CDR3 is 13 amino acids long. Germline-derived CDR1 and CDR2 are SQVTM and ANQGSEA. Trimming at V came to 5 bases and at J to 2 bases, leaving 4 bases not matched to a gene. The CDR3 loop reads CSVQGENTDTQYF. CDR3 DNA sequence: TGCAGCGTTCAGGGGGAAAACACAGATACGCAGTATTTT.

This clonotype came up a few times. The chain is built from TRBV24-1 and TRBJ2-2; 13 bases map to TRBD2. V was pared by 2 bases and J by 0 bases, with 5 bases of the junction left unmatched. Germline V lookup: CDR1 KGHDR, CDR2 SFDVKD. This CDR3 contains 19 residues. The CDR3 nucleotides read TGTGCCACCAGTGATTGGACTAGCGGGGGCCTTCCGAACACCGGGGAGCTGTTTTTT. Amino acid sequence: CATSDWTSGGLPNTGELFF.

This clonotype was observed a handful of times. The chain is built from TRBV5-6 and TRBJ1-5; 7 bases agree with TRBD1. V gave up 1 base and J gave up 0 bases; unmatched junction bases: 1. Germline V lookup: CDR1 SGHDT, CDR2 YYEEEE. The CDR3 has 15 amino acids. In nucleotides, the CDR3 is TGTGCCAGCAGCTTGTGGACAGGTAGCAATCAGCCCCAGCATTTT. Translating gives CASSLWTGSNQPQHF. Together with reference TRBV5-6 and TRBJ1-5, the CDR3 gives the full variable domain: DAGVTQSPTHLIKTRGQQVTLRCSPKSGHDTVSWYQQALGQGPQFIFQYYEEEERQRGNFPDRFSGHQFPNYSSELNVNALLLGDSALYLCASSLWTGSNQPQHFGDGTRLSIL.

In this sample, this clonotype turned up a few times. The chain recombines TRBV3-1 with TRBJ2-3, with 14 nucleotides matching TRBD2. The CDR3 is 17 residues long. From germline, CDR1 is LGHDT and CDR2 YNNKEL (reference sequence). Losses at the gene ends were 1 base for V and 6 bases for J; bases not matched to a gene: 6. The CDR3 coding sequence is TGTGCCAGCAGCCAAGGCGGGACTAGCGGGGGTTTCGATACGCAGTATTTT. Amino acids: CASSQGGTSGGFDTQYF.

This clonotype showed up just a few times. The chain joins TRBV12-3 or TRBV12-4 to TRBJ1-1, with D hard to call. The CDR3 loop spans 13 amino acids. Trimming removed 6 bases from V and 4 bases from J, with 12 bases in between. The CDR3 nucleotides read TGTGCCAGCAGCTCGGGCCCCACCACTGAAGCTTTCTTT. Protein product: CASSSGPTTEAFF.

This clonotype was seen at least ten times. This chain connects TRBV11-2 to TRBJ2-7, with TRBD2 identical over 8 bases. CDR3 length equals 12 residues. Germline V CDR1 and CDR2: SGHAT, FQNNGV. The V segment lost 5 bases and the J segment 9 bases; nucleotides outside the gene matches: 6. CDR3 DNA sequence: TGTGCCAGCAGCCCCCCGGGAGGGGGGCAGTACTTC. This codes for CASSPPGGGQYF.

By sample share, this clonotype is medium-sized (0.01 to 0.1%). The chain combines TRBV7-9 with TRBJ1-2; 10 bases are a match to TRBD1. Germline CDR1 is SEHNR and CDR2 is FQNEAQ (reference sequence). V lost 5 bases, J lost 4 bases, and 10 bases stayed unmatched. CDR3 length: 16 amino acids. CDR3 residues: CASSPGGTGASYGYTF. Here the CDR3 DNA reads TGTGCCAGCAGCCCCGGAGGGACAGGGGCGAGCTATGGCTACACCTTC.

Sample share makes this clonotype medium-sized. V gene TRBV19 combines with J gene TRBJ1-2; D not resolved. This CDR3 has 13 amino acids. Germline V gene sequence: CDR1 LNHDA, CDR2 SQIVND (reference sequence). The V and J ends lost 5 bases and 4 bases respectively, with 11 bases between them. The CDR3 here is CASSGEDVYGYTF. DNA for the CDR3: TGTGCCAGTAGTGGCGAAGACGTCTATGGCTACACCTTC. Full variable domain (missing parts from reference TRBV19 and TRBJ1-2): DGGITQSPKYLFRKEGQNVTLSCEQNLNHDAMYWYRQDPGQGLRLIYYSQIVNDFQKGDIAEGYSVSREKKESFPLTVTSAQKNPTAFYLCASSGEDVYGYTFGSGTRLTVV.